The rows below give T cell receptor beta chains drawn from one sample of a study of a mutant IDH1 vaccine in newly diagnosed glioma. Profiling relied on immunoSEQ multiplex PCR, and the TCRdb table lists in-frame clones only, not all of them. The sample shows about 98,000 clones, 85% to 90% of them seen only once. The input for sequencing was PBMCs, taken from a glioma patient treated with radiotherapy, temozolomide or both. Receptors originate from a woman aged 45-60 years with glioma. Each CDR3 is given with its conserved first and last residue.

v_call,cdr3_aa
TRBV10-3,CAISDPGQNNEKLFF
TRBV25-1,CASSPPDRGYNSPLHF
TRBV5-5,CASSLPTGLIQETQYF
TRBV27,CASSPRTGVRPLHF
TRBV15,CATSLPPGGTAQHF
TRBV5-1,CASSLGQTSGVNEQFF
TRBV6-5,CASSYSQDGEQFF
TRBV7-9,CASSEQGLAGETQYF
TRBV9,CASSVGISTEAFF
TRBV5-6,CASSLGQNTYEQYF
TRBV9,CASSPGQAGGEAFF
TRBV10-3,CAISGSSGSYEQYF
TRBV5-4,CASSFSESPVLTF
TRBV5-1,CASSLLASGNTGELFF
TRBV9,CASSVPSGRTGANVLTF
TRBV2,CASRAGLSFSSYEQYF
TRBV5-1,CASSWGTDPGNQPQHF
TRBV27,CASKRNTEAFF
TRBV27,CASSPQTSNSPLHF
TRBV5-1,CASSLDGLNQPQHF
TRBV2,CASRATSGSGETQYF
TRBV6-1,CASSGGQGAYGYTF
TRBV27,CASSLSLYNEQFF
TRBV5-1,CASSSGGQGHEKLFF
TRBV5-5,CASSLPGKNEQFF
TRBV6-1,CASSEVTGGGSYEQYF
TRBV28,CASRRTAQTVNYGYTF
TRBV5-1,CASRKSSTGNTEAFF
TRBV10-3,CAISESDYPYEQYF
TRBV7-8,CASSLGEGPNTEAFF
TRBV10-3,CAINDATGELFF
TRBV28,CASSSLSGDKNSYEQYF
TRBV2,CASSESRQDTDTQYF
TRBV6-6,CASKQTTNEKLFF
TRBV5-1,CASSLSGRQETQYF